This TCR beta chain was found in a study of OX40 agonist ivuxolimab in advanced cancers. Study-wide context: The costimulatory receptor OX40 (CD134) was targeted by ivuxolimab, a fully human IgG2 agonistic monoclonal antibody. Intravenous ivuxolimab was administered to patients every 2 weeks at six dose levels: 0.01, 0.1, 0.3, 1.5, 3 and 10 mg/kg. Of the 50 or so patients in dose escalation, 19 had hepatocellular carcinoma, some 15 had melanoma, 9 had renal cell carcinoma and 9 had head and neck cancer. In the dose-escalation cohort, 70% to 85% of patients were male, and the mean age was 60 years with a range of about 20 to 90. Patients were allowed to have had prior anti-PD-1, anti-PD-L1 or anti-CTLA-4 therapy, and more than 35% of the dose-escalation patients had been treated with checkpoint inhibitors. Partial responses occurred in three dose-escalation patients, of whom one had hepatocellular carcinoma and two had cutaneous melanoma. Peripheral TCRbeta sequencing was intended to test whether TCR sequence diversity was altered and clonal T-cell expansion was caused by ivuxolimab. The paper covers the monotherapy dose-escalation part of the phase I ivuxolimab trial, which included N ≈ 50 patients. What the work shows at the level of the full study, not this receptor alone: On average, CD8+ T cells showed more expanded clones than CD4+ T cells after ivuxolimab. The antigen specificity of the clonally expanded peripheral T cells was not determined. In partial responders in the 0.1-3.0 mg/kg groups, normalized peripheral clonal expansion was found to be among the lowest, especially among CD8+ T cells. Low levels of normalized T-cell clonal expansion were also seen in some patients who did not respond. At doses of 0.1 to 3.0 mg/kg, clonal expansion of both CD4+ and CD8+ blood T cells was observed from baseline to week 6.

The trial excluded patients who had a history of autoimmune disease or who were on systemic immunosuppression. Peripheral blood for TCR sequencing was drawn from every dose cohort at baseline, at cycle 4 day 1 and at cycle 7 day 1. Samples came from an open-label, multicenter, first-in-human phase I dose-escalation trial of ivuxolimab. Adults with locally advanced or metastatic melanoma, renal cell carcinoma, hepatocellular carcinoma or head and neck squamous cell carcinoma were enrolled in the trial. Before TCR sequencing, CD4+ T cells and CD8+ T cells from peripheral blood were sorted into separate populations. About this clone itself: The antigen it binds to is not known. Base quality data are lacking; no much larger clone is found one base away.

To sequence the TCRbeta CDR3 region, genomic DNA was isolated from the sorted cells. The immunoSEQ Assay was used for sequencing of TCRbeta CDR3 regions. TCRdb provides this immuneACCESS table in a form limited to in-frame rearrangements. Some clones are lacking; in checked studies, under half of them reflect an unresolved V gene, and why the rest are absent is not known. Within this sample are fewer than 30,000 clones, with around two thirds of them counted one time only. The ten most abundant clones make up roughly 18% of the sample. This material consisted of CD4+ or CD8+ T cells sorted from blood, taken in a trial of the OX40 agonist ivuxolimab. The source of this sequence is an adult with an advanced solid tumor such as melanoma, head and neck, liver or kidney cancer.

The nucleotide sequence is TGTGCCAGCAGCTTAGCACAGGGTAACGAGCAGTACTTC. Protein translation: CASSLAQGNEQYF. The V and J genes are TRBV7-9 and TRBJ2-7; tentative D gene TRBD1, with 6 bases matching. There are 13 amino acids in the CDR3, from cysteine to phenylalanine inclusive. Only the CDR3 DNA is retained, 39 bases long and in frame from the first base. Trimming costs V 0 bases and J 5 bases, and their ends lie 8 bases apart. Looking up the germline V gene (reference sequence) yields CDR1 SEHNR and CDR2 FQNEAQ.